This T cell receptor (beta chain) was recovered during a study of cytomegalovirus exposure and HLA in healthy donors. General observations from the study: Later on, an analysis found that several of the most significant clusters appeared to be linked to common viral pathogens, which included parvovirus B19. Immune exposure was documented only through CMV serostatus. A list of 150 or so TCR beta chains associated with cytomegalovirus was given.

The CDR3 spans 18 residues. Germline lookup yields CDR1 LGHNA and CDR2 YSLEER. Deletions cut 1 base from V and 0 bases from J, with 16 bases between. The PCR contained 60 Vbeta and 13 Jbeta primers. Method: immunoSEQ multiplex PCR; TCRdb's copy keeps in-frame clones and lacks some. The sample has more than 100,000 clones, approximately 77% seen once. This clone was observed many times. Its specificity is not known. The donors, nominally healthy at sampling, likely had unrecorded immune exposures. V usage is TRBV4-3 and J usage is TRBJ1-3, with a tentative D call TRBD1 (5 bases). This clonotype originated in a woman in her 40s in good health and CMV-seronegative. The specimen sequenced was PBMCs. CDR3 in amino acids: CASSQGARASYSGNTIYF. The CDR3 DNA is TGCGCCAGCAGCCAAGGGGCCAGGGCCTCTTACTCTGGAAACACCATATATTTT.